Shown below are 22 T cell receptor beta chains from a single sample sequenced in a study of CD8+ T cells in alopecia areata. Indicated treatment: oral pan-JAK inhibitor, 5-10 mg twice daily. Extracted RNA was reverse transcribed into cDNA, the sequencing template. TCRdb keeps only in-frame clones here, not all; method: immunoSEQ multiplex PCR. In the table there are fewer than 250,000 clones, over 40% of which are singletons. Material: CD4+ T cells sorted from blood, obtained at roughly week 36, from a patient treated with tofacitinib. The receptor source for this set is a human donor with alopecia areata.

In DNA, the CDR3 is TGCGCCAGCAGCCTCGGGACCCAGGTCGCCACACTAGCCAAAAACATTCAGTACTTC. This sequence encodes CASSLGTQVATLAKNIQYF. The chain employs TRBV5-1 and TRBJ2-4; D could derive from TRBD1 or TRBD2 (5 bases each). The germline gives CDR1 SGHRS, CDR2 YFSETQ. The CDR3 extends over 19 amino acids. Trimming took 4 bases from V and 0 from J, leaving 23 bases between them.

J is TRBJ2-4 and V is TRBV30, with D perhaps TRBD2 (5 bases). CDR1 is GTSNPN and CDR2 is SVGIG in the germline V gene (reference sequence). V lost 1 base and J lost 6, with 13 bases in between. This CDR3 region has 14 residues. The CDR3 bases are TGTGCCTGGAGTGATCTCGGGAAGGGAAACATTCAGTACTTC. This sequence encodes CAWSDLGKGNIQYF.

This clone was observed a few times. J is TRBJ1-5 and V is TRBV23-1, with a weak D call TRBD1 (5 bases). TRBV23-1 is known as an ORF, though its function is uncertain. This CDR3 contains 14 residues. V lost 6 bases and J lost 6, with 15 bases in between. CDR3 in amino acids: CASRGGPVGQPQHF. The DNA of the CDR3 is TGCGCCAGCAGGGGGGGACCTGTAGGTCAGCCCCAGCATTTT.

V usage is TRBV9 and J usage is TRBJ2-7; D gene uncertain. Trimming shortened V by 1 base and J by 5 bases, and 13 bases separated the two germline ends. CDR1 is SGDLS and CDR2 is YYNGEE in the germline V gene. The CDR3 length is 14 residues. The CDR3 DNA reads as TGTGCCAGCAGCGTAAACGGGTGGAAGGACGAGCAGTACTTC. Amino acids: CASSVNGWKDEQYF. The full variable domain, its missing parts supplied by reference TRBV9 and TRBJ2-7, is DSGVTQTPKHLITATGQRVTLRCSPRSGDLSVYWYQQSLDQGLQFLIQYYNGEERAKGNILERFSAQQFPDLHSELNLSSLELGDSALYFCASSVNGWKDEQYFGPGTRLTVT.

The chain recombines TRBV7-3 with TRBJ2-1; 10 bases match TRBD1. Trimming at V came to 5 bases and at J to 8 bases, leaving 3 bases not matched to a gene. In germline, CDR1 is SGHTA, CDR2 FQGTGA. CDR3 length: 13 amino acids. CDR3 loop: CASSGQGGDEQFF. The CDR3 DNA reads TGTGCCAGCAGCGGACAGGGGGGAGATGAGCAGTTCTTC.

The chain couples TRBV7-9 to TRBJ2-7; 9 bases fit TRBD1. V trimming: 0 bases; J trimming: 6 bases; junction bases outside the gene matches: 6. The CDR3 consists of 15 residues. Per germline, CDR1 SEHNR and CDR2 FQNEAQ (reference sequence). The CDR3 bases are TGTGCCAGCAGCTTAGCACGGGACAGGGCTCGCGAGCAGTACTTC. Its translation: CASSLARDRAREQYF.

The genes are TRBV28 and TRBJ2-5; D uncertain. The CDR3 is made up of 12 amino acids. The V and J ends lost 1 base and 1 base respectively, with 1 base between them. CDR1 MDHEN and CDR2 SYDVKM come from the germline V gene. The CDR3 DNA follows: TGTGCCAGCAGTTTATCCCAAGAGACCCAGTACTTC. The encoded protein is CASSLSQETQYF.

V gene TRBV4-3 combines with J gene TRBJ1-2, with 9 nucleotides matching TRBD1. Germline values: CDR1 LGHNA, CDR2 YSLEER. V lost 2 bases to trimming and J lost 2 bases; unmatched junction nucleotides: 6. The CDR3 spans 16 residues. The CDR3: CASSQLTGGVNYGYTF. For the CDR3, the DNA is TGCGCCAGCAGCCAATTAACAGGGGGCGTCAACTATGGCTACACCTTC.

The chain is built from TRBV29-1 and TRBJ2-7, with 8 bases identical to TRBD2. The CDR3 is 13 residues long. With V trimmed by 4 bases and J by 8 bases, 10 bases remained unmatched. The germline V gene has CDR1 SQVTM and CDR2 ANQGSEA. In nucleotides, the CDR3 is TGCAGCGTTGTGACTAGCGAAGGTAGGAAGCAGTACTTC. Residues: CSVVTSEGRKQYF.

The V gene is TRBV6-5, the J gene TRBJ2-3; D unclear. The V gene's germline CDR1 is MNHEY and CDR2 SVGAGI. The length of the CDR3 is 11 residues. Trimming removed 7 bases from V and 4 bases from J, with 6 bases in between. In nucleotides, the CDR3 is TGTGCCAGCACCAACTCAGATACGCAGTATTTT. Translated: CASTNSDTQYF.

The chain recombines TRBV7-3 with TRBJ2-1; TRBD2 agrees at 11 bases. The V segment lost 5 bases and the J segment 4 bases; nucleotides outside the gene matches: 4. CDR1 and CDR2 (germline): SGHTA, FQGTGA. The CDR3 has 15 residues. The DNA of the CDR3 is TGTGCCAGCAGCCGGACTAGCGGGCCGTACAATGAGCAGTTCTTC. It translates to CASSRTSGPYNEQFF.

This clone appeared a few times. This chain connects TRBV7-2 to TRBJ2-7; 10 nucleotides match TRBD2. V lost 1 base, J lost 2 bases, and 5 bases stayed unmatched. The CDR3 has 16 amino acids. Germline V CDR1 and CDR2: SGHTA, FQGNSA. The CDR3 sequence is CASSLESGRAAYEQYF. The CDR3 DNA reads as TGTGCCAGCAGCTTAGAGAGCGGGAGGGCGGCCTACGAGCAGTACTTC.

This clone was counted a few times. The V call is TRBV7-2, the J call TRBJ2-5; 7 bases are shared with TRBD2. CDR3 length equals 16 residues. Unmatched junction bases numbered 11, after V lost 2 bases and J lost 5 bases. The V gene's germline CDR1 is SGHTA and CDR2 FQGNSA. The CDR3 loop is CASSLTGGRVLETQYF. DNA for the CDR3: TGTGCCAGCAGCTTAACGGGAGGCCGCGTTTTGGAGACCCAGTACTTC.

The rearrangement uses TRBV4-1 and TRBJ1-5, with TRBD1 matching over 7 bases. The V gene end was trimmed by 3 bases and the J gene end by 0 bases; junction bases not matched to a gene: 8. Germline CDR1 reads MGHRA; CDR2 reads YSYEKL. The CDR3 has 17 residues. CDR3 DNA sequence: TGCGCCAGCAGCCACCCAGGACAGGCGCCTAGCAATCAGCCCCAGCATTTT. Translating gives CASSHPGQAPSNQPQHF.

The chain is built from TRBV5-1 and TRBJ2-3, with TRBD2 matching 7 bases. The CDR3 length is 12 residues. Germline CDR1 and CDR2: SGHRS and YFSETQ. The trim removed 4 bases at V and 4 bases at J, leaving 0 bases unmatched. The CDR3, as DNA: TGCGCCAGCAGCGGGAGGGCAGATACGCAGTATTTT. Translated, it gives CASSGRADTQYF. Supplemented by reference TRBV5-1 and TRBJ2-3, the full variable domain reads KAGVTQTPRYLIKTRGQQVTLSCSPISGHRSVSWYQQTPGQGLQFLFEYFSETQRNKGNFPGRFSGRQFSNSRSEMNVSTLELGDSALYLCASSGRADTQYFGPGTRLTVL.

The sample holds one count of this clone. The chain carries TRBV18 and TRBJ2-1; D ambiguous. This CDR3 region has 13 residues. CDR1 is KGHSH, CDR2 LQKENI, per germline. V was cut by 5 bases and J by 5 bases, with 10 bases left in between. The CDR3 DNA follows: TGTGCCAGCTCAAATTCGGCTGACAATGAGCAGTTCTTC. This encodes CASSNSADNEQFF.

This chain connects TRBV28 to TRBJ2-3, with D perhaps matching TRBD1 or TRBD2 (5 bases each). CDR3 length equals 14 residues. V was clipped by 6 bases and J by 4 bases, with 14 bases between them. Germline V CDR1 and CDR2: MDHEN, SYDVKM. CDR3 region: CASRTDGGADTQYF. The CDR3, as DNA: TGTGCCAGCAGAACAGATGGGGGAGCAGATACGCAGTATTTT.

This clone was counted a few times. The CDR3 DNA sequence: TGTGCCTGGAGTGTAGTGCGGGGAGGGACTGAAGCTTTCTTT. This sequence encodes CAWSVVRGGTEAFF. This chain links TRBV30 with TRBJ1-1; D gene uncertain. Germline values: CDR1 GTSNPN, CDR2 SVGIG (reference sequence). The CDR3 has 14 amino acids. V gave up 0 bases and J gave up 5 bases, with 13 bases separating them.

The J gene is TRBJ2-5, the V gene TRBV5-1; a weak D match, TRBD1 (6 bases). V dropped 7 bases and J dropped 2 bases, with 12 bases sitting between them. The CDR3 contains 13 residues. Looked up from germline, CDR1 is SGHRS and CDR2 is YFSETQ. The CDR3 region has the DNA TGCGCCAGCCGTTTACAGGGACAAGAGACCCAGTACTTC. Protein: CASRLQGQETQYF.

This clone was picked up a small number of times. The rearrangement joins TRBV27 to TRBJ1-1; weak D call: TRBD1 (5 bases). The germline CDR1 and CDR2 sequences are MNHEY and SMNVEV (reference sequence). The ends were cut back, 8 bases at V and 11 bases at J, with 15 bases in the middle. The CDR3 totals 11 residues. Written as DNA, the CDR3 is TGTGCCAGCTTTGACAGCTTCCGCGCTTTCTTT. This codes for CASFDSFRAFF.

This clone showed up just a few times. The chain carries TRBV6-5 and TRBJ1-2, with D tentatively TRBD1 (6 bases). V was shortened by 5 bases and J by 5 bases, with 12 bases between the two germline ends. The CDR3 loop spans 13 amino acids. The germline CDR1 and CDR2 sequences are MNHEY and SVGAGI. The CDR3 sequence: CASSEQGWYGYTF. The CDR3 nucleotides are TGTGCCAGCAGTGAACAGGGCTGGTATGGCTACACCTTC.

J is TRBJ1-2 and V is TRBV9; D possibly corresponds to TRBD1 (5 bases). Germline CDR1 is SGDLS and CDR2 is YYNGEE. V dropped 6 bases and J dropped 8 bases, with 17 bases sitting between them. This CDR3 is 13 amino acids long. CDR3 nucleotide sequence: TGTGCCAGCACCCAAGAGGGGCGAGGCGGCTACACCTTC. As protein: CASTQEGRGGYTF.